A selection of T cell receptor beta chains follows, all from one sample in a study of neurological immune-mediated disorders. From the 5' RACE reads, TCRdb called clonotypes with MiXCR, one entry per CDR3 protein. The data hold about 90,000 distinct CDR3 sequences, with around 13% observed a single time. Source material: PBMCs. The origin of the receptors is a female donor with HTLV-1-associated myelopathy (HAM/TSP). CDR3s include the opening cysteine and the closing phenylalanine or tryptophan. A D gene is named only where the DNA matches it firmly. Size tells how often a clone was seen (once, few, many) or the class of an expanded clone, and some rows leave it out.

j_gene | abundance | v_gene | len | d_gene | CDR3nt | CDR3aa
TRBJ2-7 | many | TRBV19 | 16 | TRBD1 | TGTGCCAGTAGTATGTTATCGGCACAGGGGATGGCCGAGCAGTACTTC | CASSMLSAQGMAEQYF
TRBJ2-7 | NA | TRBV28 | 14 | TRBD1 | TGTGCCAGCAGTTTAGAACAGGGGGCTAGGGAGCAGTACTTC | CASSLEQGAREQYF
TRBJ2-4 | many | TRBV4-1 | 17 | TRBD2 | TGCGCCAGCAGCCACCCGGGAGGCCTTTGGGGCAAAAACATTCAGTACTTC | CASSHPGGLWGKNIQYF
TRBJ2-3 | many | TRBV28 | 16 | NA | TGTGCCAGCAGCATCCCGACAGGGAGGGAGGCAGATACGCAGTATTTT | CASSIPTGREADTQYF
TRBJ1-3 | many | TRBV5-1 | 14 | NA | TGCGCCAGCAGCACGTCAGGGGCTGGAAACACCATATATTTT | CASSTSGAGNTIYF
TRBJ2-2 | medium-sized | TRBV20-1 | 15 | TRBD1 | TGCAGTGCTAACCGGGACAGGGCCTCCACCGGGGAGCTGTTTTTT | CSANRDRASTGELFF
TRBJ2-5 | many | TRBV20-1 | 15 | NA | TGCAGTGCTAGACCATCCCCCGGGGGATGGGAGACCCAGTACTTC | CSARPSPGGWETQYF
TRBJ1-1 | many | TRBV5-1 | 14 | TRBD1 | TGCGCCAGCAGCTTGTACGGGACAGGCACTGAAGCTTTCTTT | CASSLYGTGTEAFF
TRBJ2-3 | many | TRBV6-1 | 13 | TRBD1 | TGTGCCAGCAGGGACGACAGGGCAGATACGCAGTATTTT | CASRDDRADTQYF
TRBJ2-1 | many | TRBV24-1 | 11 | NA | TGTGCCACCAGTGGTATGGATGAGCAGTTCTTC | CATSGMDEQFF
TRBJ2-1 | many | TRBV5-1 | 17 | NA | TGCGCCAGCAGCCGAGGTTCGTGGACAGTGGGGCAAAATGAGCAGTTCTTC | CASSRGSWTVGQNEQFF
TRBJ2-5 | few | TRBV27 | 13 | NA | TGTGCCAGCAGTTCCCAAGACCAAGAGACCCAGTACTTC | CASSSQDQETQYF
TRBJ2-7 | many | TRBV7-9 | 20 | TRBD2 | TGTGCCAGCAGCGCCGGCTACAGGACTAGCGGGGGGGTCAGACTCTACGAGCAGTACTTC | CASSAGYRTSGGVRLYEQYF
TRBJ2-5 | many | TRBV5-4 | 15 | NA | TGTGCCAGCAGCCCGCCGGGACTCCGCCAAGAGACCCAGTACTTC | CASSPPGLRQETQYF
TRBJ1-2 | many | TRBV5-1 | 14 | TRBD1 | TGCGCCAGCAGCCCCGAGCCAGGGGGCTATGGCTACACCTTC | CASSPEPGGYGYTF
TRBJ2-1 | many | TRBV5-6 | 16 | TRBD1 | TGTGCCAGCAGCTCAGATCGGACAGGGGGGGGCAATGAGCAGTTCTTC | CASSSDRTGGGNEQFF
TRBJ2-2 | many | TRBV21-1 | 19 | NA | TGTGCCAGCAGCAAGCCGGTTCGGACAGGGGGTCGGAACACCGGGGAGCTGTTTTTT | CASSKPVRTGGRNTGELFF
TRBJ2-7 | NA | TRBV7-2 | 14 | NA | TGTGCCAGCAGCTTAGAGCACTACTCCTACGAGCAGTACTTC | CASSLEHYSYEQYF
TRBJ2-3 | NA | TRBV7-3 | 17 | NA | TGTGCCAGCAGCCCCTTTGCTTGCGGGTTACCGGCAGATACGCAGTATTTT | CASSPFACGLPADTQYF
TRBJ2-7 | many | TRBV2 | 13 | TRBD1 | TGTGCCAGTCACCGGGACAGGGGTTTAGAGCAGTACTTC | CASHRDRGLEQYF